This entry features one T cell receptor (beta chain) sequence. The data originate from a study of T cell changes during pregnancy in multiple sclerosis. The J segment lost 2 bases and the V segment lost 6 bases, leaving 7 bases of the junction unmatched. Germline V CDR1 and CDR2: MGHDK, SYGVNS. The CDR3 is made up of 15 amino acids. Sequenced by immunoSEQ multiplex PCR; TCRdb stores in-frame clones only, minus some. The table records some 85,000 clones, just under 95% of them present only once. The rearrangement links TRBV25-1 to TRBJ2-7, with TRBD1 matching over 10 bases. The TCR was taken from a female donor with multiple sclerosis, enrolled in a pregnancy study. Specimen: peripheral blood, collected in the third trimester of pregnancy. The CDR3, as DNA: TGTGCCAGCAGGGAGTGGGGGACAGGGGCCTACGAGCAGTACTTC. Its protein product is CASREWGTGAYEQYF.